The 3 T cell receptor beta chains given below trace back to one sample, sequenced in a study of human T cells and chemical hapten exposure. TCRdb redid the calling of the RACE reads with MiXCR, one entry per CDR3 protein. The repertoire holds approximately 100,000 distinct CDR3 sequences, roughly an eighth seen once, with 1.6% in the top ten. Specified time point: pre-sensitization, week 0. Indicated treatment: therapeutic diphenylcyclopropenone sensitization with weekly scalp DPC. The starting material was whole blood, obtained in connection with sensitization to the hapten diphenylcyclopropenone (DPC). These receptors came from a woman aged 45-65 years with alopecia areata. Some clones in this sample may be carry-over from other donors' samples.

This chain joins TRBV27 and TRBJ1-6; no definite D call. This CDR3 is 12 amino acids long. Trimming stripped 6 bases from V and 7 bases from J, with 7 bases between. In germline, CDR1 is MNHEY, CDR2 SMNVEV (reference sequence). The CDR3 DNA follows: TGTGCCAGCAGAGAGAGGAATTCACCCCTCCACTTT. Protein sequence: CASRERNSPLHF.

This chain joins TRBV6-1 and TRBJ2-6, with no clear D. Germline CDR1 and CDR2: MNHNS and SASEGT. The CDR3 length is 17 residues. Trimming removed 0 bases at V and 0 bases at J, with 9 bases between. CDR3 in DNA: TGTGCCAGCAGTGAAGCGTGGCGTTTCTCTGGGGCCAACGTCCTGACTTTC. This sequence encodes CASSEAWRFSGANVLTF.

A few counts support this clonotype. The chain couples TRBV19 to TRBJ2-7; D uncertain. V lost 7 bases and J 3 bases, leaving 10 bases between the germline ends. The germline V gene has CDR1 LNHDA and CDR2 SQIVND (reference sequence). This CDR3 spans 12 amino acids. The CDR3 reads CASTGDYYEQYF. The DNA for the CDR3 is TGTGCCAGTACCGGAGATTACTACGAGCAGTACTTC.